One sample yielded the 2 T cell receptor beta chains listed below, sequenced in a study of T cells after yellow fever vaccination. TCRdb processed the 5' RACE reads anew with MiXCR; each CDR3 protein has one entry. The data contain 120,000 or so distinct CDR3 sequences, about 8.8% of them singletons. Material: CD8+ T cells sorted from PBMCs, obtained on the day of the yellow fever booster vaccination. Receptors were obtained from a man aged 18 to 30 who received the YFV17D yellow fever vaccine.

A few counts support this clonotype. The V and J genes are TRBV4-3 and TRBJ1-1; TRBD1 matches at 8 bases. This CDR3 region has 16 residues. The germline CDR1 and CDR2 sequences are LGHNA and YSLEER. V trimming: 2 bases; J trimming: 5 bases; junction bases outside the gene matches: 10. CDR3 in amino acids: CASSQNIDRGWTEAFF. The DNA of the CDR3 is TGCGCCAGCAGCCAAAACATTGACAGGGGTTGGACTGAAGCTTTCTTT.

This clonotype was seen a handful of times. The chain employs TRBV5-1 and TRBJ2-7; D remains ambiguous. The V and J ends lost 1 base and 3 bases respectively, with 5 bases between them. Germline-derived CDR1 and CDR2 are SGHRS and YFSETQ. The CDR3 length is 12 residues. The CDR3 nucleotides are TGCGCCAGCAGCTTGCATCACTACGAGCAGTACGTC. Protein product: CASSLHHYEQYV.